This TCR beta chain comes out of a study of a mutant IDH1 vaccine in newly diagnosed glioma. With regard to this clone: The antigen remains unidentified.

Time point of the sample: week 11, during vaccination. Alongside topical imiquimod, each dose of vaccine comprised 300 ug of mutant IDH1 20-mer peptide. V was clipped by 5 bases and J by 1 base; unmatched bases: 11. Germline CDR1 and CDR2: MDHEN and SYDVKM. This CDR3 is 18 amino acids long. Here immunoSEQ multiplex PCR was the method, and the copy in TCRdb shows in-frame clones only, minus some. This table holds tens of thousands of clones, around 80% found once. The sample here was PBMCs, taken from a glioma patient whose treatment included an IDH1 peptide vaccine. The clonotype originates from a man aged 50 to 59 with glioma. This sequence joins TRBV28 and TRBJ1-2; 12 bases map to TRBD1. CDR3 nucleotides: TGTGCCAGCAGTCGATCCCGGGACAGGGGGCTCCTTAACTATGGCTACACCTTC. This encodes CASSRSRDRGLLNYGYTF.